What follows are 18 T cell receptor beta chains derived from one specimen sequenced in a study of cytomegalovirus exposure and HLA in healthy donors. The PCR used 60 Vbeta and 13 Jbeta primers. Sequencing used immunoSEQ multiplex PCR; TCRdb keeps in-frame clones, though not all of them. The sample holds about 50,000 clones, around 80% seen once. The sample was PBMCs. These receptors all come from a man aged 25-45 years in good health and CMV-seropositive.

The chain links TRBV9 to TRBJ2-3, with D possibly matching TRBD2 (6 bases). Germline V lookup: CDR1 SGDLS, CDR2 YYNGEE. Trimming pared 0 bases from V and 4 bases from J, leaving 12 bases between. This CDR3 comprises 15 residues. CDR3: CASSVGGAVADTQYF. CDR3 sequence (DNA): TGTGCCAGCAGCGTAGGCGGGGCGGTTGCAGATACGCAGTATTTT.

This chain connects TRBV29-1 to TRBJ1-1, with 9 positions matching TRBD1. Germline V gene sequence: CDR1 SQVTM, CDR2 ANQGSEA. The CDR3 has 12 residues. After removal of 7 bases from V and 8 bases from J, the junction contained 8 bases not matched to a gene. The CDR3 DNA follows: TGCAGCGCCGTACAGGGGGCTATGGAAGCTTTCTTT. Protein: CSAVQGAMEAFF.

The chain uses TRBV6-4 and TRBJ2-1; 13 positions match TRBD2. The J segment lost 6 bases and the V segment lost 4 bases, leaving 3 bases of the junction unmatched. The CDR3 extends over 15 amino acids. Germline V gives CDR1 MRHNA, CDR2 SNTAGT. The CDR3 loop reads CASSATSGGANEQFF. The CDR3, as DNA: TGTGCCAGCAGTGCAACTAGCGGGGGGGCCAATGAGCAGTTCTTC.

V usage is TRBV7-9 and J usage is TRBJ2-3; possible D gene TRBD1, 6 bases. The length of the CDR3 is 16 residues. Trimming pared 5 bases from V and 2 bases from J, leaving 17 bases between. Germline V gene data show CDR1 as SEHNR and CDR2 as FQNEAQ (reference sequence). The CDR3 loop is CASSTPPRDNTDTQYF. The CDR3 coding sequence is TGTGCCAGCAGCACCCCACCCCGGGACAACACAGATACGCAGTATTTT.

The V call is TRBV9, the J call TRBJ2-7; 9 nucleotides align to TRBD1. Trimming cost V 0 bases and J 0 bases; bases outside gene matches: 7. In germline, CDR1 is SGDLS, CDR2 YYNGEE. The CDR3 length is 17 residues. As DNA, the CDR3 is TGTGCCAGCAGCGTAGGGCCGACAGGGGGTGCCTCCTACGAGCAGTACTTC. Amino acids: CASSVGPTGGASYEQYF.

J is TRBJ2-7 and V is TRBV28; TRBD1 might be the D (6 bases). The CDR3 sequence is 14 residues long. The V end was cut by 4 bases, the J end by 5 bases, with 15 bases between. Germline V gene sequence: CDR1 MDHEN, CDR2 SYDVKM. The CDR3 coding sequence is TGTGCCAGCAGTTCTACAGGGAAAGGAAACGAGCAGTACTTC. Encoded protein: CASSSTGKGNEQYF.

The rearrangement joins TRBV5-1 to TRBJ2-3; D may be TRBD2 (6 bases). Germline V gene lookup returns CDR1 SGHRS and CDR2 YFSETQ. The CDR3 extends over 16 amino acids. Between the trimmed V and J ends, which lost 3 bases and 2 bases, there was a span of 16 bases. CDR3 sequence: CASSSGGATITDTQYF. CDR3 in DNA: TGCGCCAGCAGCTCCGGAGGGGCGACTATCACAGATACGCAGTATTTT.

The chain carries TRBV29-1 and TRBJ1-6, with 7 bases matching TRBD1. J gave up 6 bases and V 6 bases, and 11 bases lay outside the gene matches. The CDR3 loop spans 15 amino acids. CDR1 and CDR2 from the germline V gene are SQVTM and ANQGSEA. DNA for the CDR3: TGCAGCGTGCTTATCGGGGACAGAACTAATTCACCCCTCCACTTT. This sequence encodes CSVLIGDRTNSPLHF.

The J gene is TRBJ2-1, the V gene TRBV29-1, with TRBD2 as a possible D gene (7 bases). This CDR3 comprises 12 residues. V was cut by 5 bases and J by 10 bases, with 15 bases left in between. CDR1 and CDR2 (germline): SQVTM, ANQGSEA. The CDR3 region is CSVSGGLQEQFF. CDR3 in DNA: TGCAGCGTTTCGGGGGGCCTACAGGAGCAGTTCTTC.

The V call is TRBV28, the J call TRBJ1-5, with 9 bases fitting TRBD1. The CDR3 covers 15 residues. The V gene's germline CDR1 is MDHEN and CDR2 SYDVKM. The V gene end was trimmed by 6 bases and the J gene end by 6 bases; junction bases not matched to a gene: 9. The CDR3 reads CASRPGQGDLQPQHF. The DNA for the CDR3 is TGTGCCAGCAGGCCGGGACAGGGTGATCTTCAGCCCCAGCATTTT.

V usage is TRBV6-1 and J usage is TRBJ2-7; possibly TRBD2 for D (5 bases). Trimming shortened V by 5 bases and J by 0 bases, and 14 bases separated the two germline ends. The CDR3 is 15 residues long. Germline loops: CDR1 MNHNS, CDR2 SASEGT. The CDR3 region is CASSSGILSSYEQYF. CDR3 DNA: TGTGCCAGCAGTTCCGGGATCCTAAGCTCCTACGAGCAGTACTTC.

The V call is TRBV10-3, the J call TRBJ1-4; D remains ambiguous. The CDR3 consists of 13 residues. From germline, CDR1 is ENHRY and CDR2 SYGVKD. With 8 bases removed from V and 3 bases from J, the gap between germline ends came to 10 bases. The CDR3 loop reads CAIAASANEKLFF. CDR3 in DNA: TGTGCCATCGCGGCCTCGGCTAATGAAAAACTGTTTTTT.

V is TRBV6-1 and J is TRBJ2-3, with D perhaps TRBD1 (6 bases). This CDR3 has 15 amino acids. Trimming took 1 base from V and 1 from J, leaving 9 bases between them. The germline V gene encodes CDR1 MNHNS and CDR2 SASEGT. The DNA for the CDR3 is TGTGCCAGCAGTGAAGTCGCAGGGGGCACAGATACGCAGTATTTT. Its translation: CASSEVAGGTDTQYF.

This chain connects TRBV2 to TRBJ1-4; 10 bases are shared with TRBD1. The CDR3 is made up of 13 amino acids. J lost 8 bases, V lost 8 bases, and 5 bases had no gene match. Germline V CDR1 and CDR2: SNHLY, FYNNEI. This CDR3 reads CASGDRGGEKLFF. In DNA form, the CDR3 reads TGTGCCAGCGGGGACAGGGGAGGCGAAAAACTGTTTTTT.

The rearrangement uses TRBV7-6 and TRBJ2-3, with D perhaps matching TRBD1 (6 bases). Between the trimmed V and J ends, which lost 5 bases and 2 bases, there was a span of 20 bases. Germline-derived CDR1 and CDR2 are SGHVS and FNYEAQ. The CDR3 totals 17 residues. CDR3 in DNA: TGTGCCAGCAGCCCCGGACAGTTTTCCGGCCTCACAGATACGCAGTATTTT. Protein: CASSPGQFSGLTDTQYF.

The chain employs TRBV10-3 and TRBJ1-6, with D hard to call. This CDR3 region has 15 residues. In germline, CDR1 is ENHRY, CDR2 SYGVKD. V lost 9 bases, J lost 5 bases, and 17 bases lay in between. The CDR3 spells CAIRAPDGNNSPLHF. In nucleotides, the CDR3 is TGTGCCATTAGGGCCCCAGACGGGAATAATTCACCCCTCCACTTT.

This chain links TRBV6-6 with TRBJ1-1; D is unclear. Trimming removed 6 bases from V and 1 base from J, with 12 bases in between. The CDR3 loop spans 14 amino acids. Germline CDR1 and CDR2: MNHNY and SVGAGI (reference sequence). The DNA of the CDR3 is TGTGCCAGCAGGAACACGGGTGGGAACACTGAAGCTTTCTTT. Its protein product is CASRNTGGNTEAFF.

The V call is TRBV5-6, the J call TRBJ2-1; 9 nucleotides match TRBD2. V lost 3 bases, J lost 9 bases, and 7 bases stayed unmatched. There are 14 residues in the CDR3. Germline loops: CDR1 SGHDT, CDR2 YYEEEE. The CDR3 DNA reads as TGTGCCAGCAGCTACGCGGGGGGGCTTACTGAGCAGTTCTTC. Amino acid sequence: CASSYAGGLTEQFF. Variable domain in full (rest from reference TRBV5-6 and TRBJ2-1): DAGVTQSPTHLIKTRGQQVTLRCSPKSGHDTVSWYQQALGQGPQFIFQYYEEEERQRGNFPDRFSGHQFPNYSSELNVNALLLGDSALYLCASSYAGGLTEQFFGPGTRLTVL.